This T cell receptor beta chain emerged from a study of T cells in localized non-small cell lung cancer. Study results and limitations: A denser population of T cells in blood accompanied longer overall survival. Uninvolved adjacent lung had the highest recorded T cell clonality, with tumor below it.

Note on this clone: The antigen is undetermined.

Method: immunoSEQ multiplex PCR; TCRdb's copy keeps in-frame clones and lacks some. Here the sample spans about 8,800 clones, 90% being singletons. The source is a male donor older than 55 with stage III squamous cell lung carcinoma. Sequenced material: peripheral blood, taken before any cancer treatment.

CDR3 amino acids: CASRSGTGGYYEQYF. In DNA, the CDR3 is TGCGCCAGCAGGTCCGGGACAGGGGGCTACTACGAGCAGTACTTC. The chain joins TRBV5-1 to TRBJ2-7, with TRBD1 matching 12 bases. With V trimmed by 5 bases and J by 3 bases, 6 bases remained unmatched. Germline V CDR1 and CDR2: SGHRS, YFSETQ. The CDR3 runs 15 residues.